The clone carrying this TCR beta chain turned up a few times. Authors' methods: For nucleated cells, counts were estimated from reference gene primer amplification. Data came from immunoSEQ multiplex PCR; TCRdb stores just in-frame clones and leaves some out. V, J and clone size derive from that table, while D and trimming were established from the DNA sequence. The repertoire holds 100,000 to 110,000 clones, with about 91% as singletons. This entry comes from a study of blood T cell repertoires in COVID-19. For the study at large: Specimens from acute and convalescent COVID-19 originated in the United States, Italy and Spain.

The germline V gene has CDR1 MGHRA and CDR2 YSYEKL. The V end was cut by 7 bases, the J end by 5 bases, with 18 bases between. There are 16 residues in the CDR3. The sample taken for sequencing was peripheral blood. V and J are TRBV4-1 and TRBJ1-6; possibly TRBD1 for D (5 bases). The TCR sequence derives from a human donor in a cohort sampled during active COVID-19. The chain's CDR3 is CASKEGRDANNSPLHF. The DNA of the CDR3 is TGCGCCAGCAAGGAGGGCAGGGATGCGAATAATTCACCCCTCCACTTT.